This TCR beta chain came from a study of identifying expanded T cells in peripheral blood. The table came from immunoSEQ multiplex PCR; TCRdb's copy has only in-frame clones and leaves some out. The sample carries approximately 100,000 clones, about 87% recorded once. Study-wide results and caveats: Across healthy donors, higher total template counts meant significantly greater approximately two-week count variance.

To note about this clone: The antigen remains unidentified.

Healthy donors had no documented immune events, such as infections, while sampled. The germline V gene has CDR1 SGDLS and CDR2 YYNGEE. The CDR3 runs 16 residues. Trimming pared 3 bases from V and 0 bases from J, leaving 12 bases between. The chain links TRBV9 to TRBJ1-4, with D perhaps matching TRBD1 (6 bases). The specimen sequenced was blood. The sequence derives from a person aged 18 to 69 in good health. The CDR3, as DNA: TGTGCCAGCAGCGGAACAGGGATGTCAACTAATGAAAAACTGTTTTTT. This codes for CASSGTGMSTNEKLFF.